This T cell receptor (beta chain) was recovered during a study of T cell repertoires and Cas9 in healthy adults. For the study at large: Characterization of SpCas9-reactive CD4 and CD8 T cells covered multi-effector potency, cytotoxicity and lineage.

This CDR3 is 15 amino acids long. V was clipped by 4 bases and J by 4 bases, with 15 bases between them. The V gene's germline CDR1 is SGHDT and CDR2 YYEEEE. Profiled with immunoSEQ multiplex PCR; TCRdb holds only in-frame clones, not every one. There are 20,000 to 25,000 clones in the sample; around nine tenths occur only once, and approximately 0.69% lies in the top ten. Source material: CD4+ effector T cells (CD127+, CD25-, CD137-, CD154-) from PBMCs; culture status not recorded. The source is a human donor in good health. This chain connects TRBV5-6 to TRBJ2-1, with a weak D call TRBD2 (6 bases). CDR3 amino acids: CASSRTSRTYNEQFF. The CDR3 DNA reads as TGTGCCAGCAGCAGAACTAGCCGTACTTACAATGAGCAGTTCTTC. Filled out from reference TRBV5-6 and TRBJ2-1, the complete variable domain reads DAGVTQSPTHLIKTRGQQVTLRCSPKSGHDTVSWYQQALGQGPQFIFQYYEEEERQRGNFPDRFSGHQFPNYSSELNVNALLLGDSALYLCASSRTSRTYNEQFFGPGTRLTVL.